This T cell receptor beta chain was sequenced in a study of T cells after yellow fever vaccination. Study-wide context: Preparing low-cell-number fractions relied on SMART-Seq v4 Ultra Low Input. Study outcomes and limitations: Boosting was followed by the reappearance of most primary-vaccination clones (around 95% CD4, around 90% CD8). Any FACS-sorted repertoire could hold abundant clonotypes that contaminate it from the bulk population.

Germline CDR1 reads MNHEY; CDR2 reads SVGEGT. V was pared by 1 base and J by 5 bases, with 4 bases of the junction left unmatched. This CDR3 contains 15 residues. About this clonotype: Its target is not known.

Researchers made TCR cDNA using 5'RACE template switching, and this step added a universal primer site and UMIs. One entry per CDR3 protein, called by TCRdb with MiXCR from the 5' RACE reads. Among 100,000 to 150,000 distinct CDR3 sequences listed, over 8% were seen once. The sample was CD8+ T cells sorted from PBMCs, taken on the day of the yellow fever booster vaccination. The receptor's source is a man between 18 and 35 years old who received the YFV17D yellow fever vaccine. The chain has TRBV6-2 or TRBV6-3 and TRBJ2-1; 8 bases align to TRBD2. CDR3: CASSYFGGGNNEQFF. The CDR3 DNA reads TGTGCCAGCAGTTACTTTGGCGGGGGGAACAATGAGCAGTTCTTC.